Presented here are 9 T cell receptor beta chains from one specimen sequenced in a study of blood T cell repertoires in COVID-19. Measured with immunoSEQ multiplex PCR; TCRdb has only the in-frame clones, and not every one. The sample carries under 300,000 clones, 85% to 90% recorded once. The sequencing input was peripheral blood. These receptors originate from a woman aged 40 to 50 with acute or convalescent COVID-19.

This chain uses TRBV30 with TRBJ1-2; 8 positions agree with TRBD1. Germline loops: CDR1 GTSNPN, CDR2 SVGIG (reference sequence). V shed 2 bases, J shed 0 bases, and the junction held 8 bases outside the gene matches. CDR3 length: 16 residues. As DNA, the CDR3 is TGTGCCTGGAGTATTCCGATGACAGGGGCTAACTATGGCTACACCTTC. Amino acids: CAWSIPMTGANYGYTF.

This chain connects TRBV18 to TRBJ2-2, with no clear D. Germline-derived CDR1 and CDR2 are KGHSH and LQKENI. Between the trimmed V and J ends, which lost 2 bases and 0 bases, there was a span of 10 bases. The CDR3 spans 16 residues. The CDR3 DNA reads TGTGCCAGCTCACCAAAACAACTAACGAACACCGGGGAGCTGTTTTTT. Amino acids: CASSPKQLTNTGELFF.

CDR3 sequence: CASSPGLYSNQPQHF. The CDR3 DNA follows: TGTGCCAGCAGTCCCGGACTGTATAGCAATCAGCCCCAGCATTTT. The chain couples TRBV6-2 or TRBV6-3 to TRBJ1-5; D not certain. This CDR3 contains 15 residues. V dropped 5 bases and J dropped 0 bases, with 11 bases sitting between them. Per the germline V gene, CDR1 is MNHEY and CDR2 is SVGEGT.

The chain joins TRBV27 to TRBJ2-7; 8 nucleotides agree with TRBD2. This CDR3 contains 15 residues. The germline CDR1 and CDR2 sequences are MNHEY and SMNVEV (reference sequence). With 6 bases clipped from V and 6 bases from J, the junction kept 13 bases outside the gene matches. CDR3 sequence: CASSPNLGLAGEQYV. Here the CDR3 DNA reads TGTGCCAGCAGCCCGAACCTGGGGCTAGCGGGCGAGCAGTACGTC.

The V and J genes are TRBV7-9 and TRBJ2-5; TRBD2 aligns across 10 bases. J lost 4 bases, V lost 3 bases, and 5 bases had no gene match. The germline CDR1 and CDR2 sequences are SEHNR and FQNEAQ (reference sequence). CDR3 length: 15 amino acids. CDR3 in amino acids: CASSFLAGAGETQYF. CDR3 nucleotide sequence: TGTGCCAGCAGCTTCCTAGCGGGGGCAGGAGAGACCCAGTACTTC.

V gene TRBV29-1 combines with J gene TRBJ1-5; TRBD1 matches at 7 bases. CDR1 SQVTM and CDR2 ANQGSEA come from the germline V gene. V dropped 5 bases and J dropped 5; count of bases not matched to a gene: 9. CDR3 length equals 14 residues. CDR3 sequence: CSVRQGEGDQPQHF. In DNA, the CDR3 is TGCAGCGTTCGACAGGGAGAGGGCGATCAGCCCCAGCATTTT.

This chain uses TRBV6-5 with TRBJ2-2; 9 bases map to TRBD1. The germline V gene has CDR1 MNHEY and CDR2 SVGAGI. The length of the CDR3 is 14 residues. In DNA, the CDR3 is TGTGCAACCACAGGGGGCTACAACACCGGGGAGCTGTTTTTT. It encodes CATTGGYNTGELFF.

This clone was seen once. This chain connects TRBV14 to TRBJ2-4; tentatively, D is TRBD2 (7 bases). The CDR3 contains 17 residues. CDR1 is SGHDN, CDR2 FVKESK, per germline. The germline V and J ends were trimmed by 3 bases and 6 bases, with 21 bases remaining between them. This CDR3 reads CASSHSPGGDRRNIQYF. The CDR3 DNA follows: TGTGCCAGCAGCCATTCCCCGGGGGGCGACAGGCGAAACATTCAGTACTTC.

The chain links TRBV2 to TRBJ2-5; D may be TRBD2 (7 bases). Trimming pared 1 base from V and 5 bases from J, leaving 14 bases between. CDR1 and CDR2 (germline): SNHLY, FYNNEI. The CDR3 is 15 amino acids. The CDR3 nucleotides are TGTGCCAGCAGTGAAGTTGGCAGGGGAGGGGAGACCCAGTACTTC. Protein sequence: CASSEVGRGGETQYF.